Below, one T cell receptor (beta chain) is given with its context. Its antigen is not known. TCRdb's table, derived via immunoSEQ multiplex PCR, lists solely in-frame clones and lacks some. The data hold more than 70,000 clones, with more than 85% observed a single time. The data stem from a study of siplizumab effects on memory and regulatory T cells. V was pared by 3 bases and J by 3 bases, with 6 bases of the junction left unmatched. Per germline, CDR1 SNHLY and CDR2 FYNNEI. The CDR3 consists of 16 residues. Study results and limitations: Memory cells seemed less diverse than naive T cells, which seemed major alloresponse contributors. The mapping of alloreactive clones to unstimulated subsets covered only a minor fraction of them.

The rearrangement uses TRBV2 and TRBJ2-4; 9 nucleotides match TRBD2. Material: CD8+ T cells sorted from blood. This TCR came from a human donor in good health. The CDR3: CASSEGSGSYKNIQYF. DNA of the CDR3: TGTGCCAGCAGTGAGGGTAGCGGGAGTTACAAAAACATTCAGTACTTC.